A single sample gave rise to the 11 T cell receptor beta chains below, sequenced in a study of long-term antiretroviral therapy in people with HIV. Run at survey level, the immunoSEQ assay was version v3.0. Method: immunoSEQ multiplex PCR; TCRdb's copy keeps in-frame clones and lacks some. Here the sample spans approximately 15,000 clones, around 90% being singletons. Sequences were derived from unsorted PBMCs, sampled 6.2 years after starting antiretroviral therapy. The receptor set was obtained from a man aged 35 to 55 with HIV.

The chain combines TRBV7-6 with TRBJ2-1; D is unresolved. CDR1 and CDR2 (germline): SGHVS, FNYEAQ. CDR3 length: 12 residues. Trimming shortened V by 7 bases and J by 7 bases, and 11 bases separated the two germline ends. The CDR3 protein is CASISWRNEQFF. CDR3 coding DNA: TGTGCCAGCATCTCGTGGCGGAATGAGCAGTTCTTC. Full variable domain (remainder filled in from reference TRBV7-6 and TRBJ2-1): GAGVSQSPRYKVTKRGQDVALRCDPISGHVSLYWYRQALGQGPEFLTYFNYEAQQDKSGLPNDRFSAERPEGSISTLTIQRTEQRDSAMYRCASISWRNEQFFGPGTRLTVL.

The CDR3 here is CASNLGGPEAFF. The CDR3 nucleotides read TGTGCCAGCAACCTAGGGGGCCCTGAAGCTTTCTTT. The J gene is TRBJ1-1, the V gene TRBV7-9, with 7 bases lining up with TRBD1. V dropped 7 bases and J dropped 6; count of bases not matched to a gene: 5. CDR3 length equals 12 residues. Germline V gene sequence: CDR1 SEHNR, CDR2 FQNEAQ (reference sequence).

The rearrangement uses TRBV7-2 and TRBJ2-4; maybe TRBD2 (5 bases). V dropped 4 bases and J dropped 7 bases, with 17 bases sitting between them. The CDR3 length is 15 residues. Per germline, CDR1 SGHTA and CDR2 FQGNSA. CDR3 bases: TGTGCCAGCAGCTCAGTCCCGGGGTTCACGAACATTCAGTACTTC. Amino acid sequence: CASSSVPGFTNIQYF.

CDR3 coding DNA: TGTGCCAGCAGCAGGAGCAGGACCTCTGGAAACACCATATATTTT. Protein sequence: CASSRSRTSGNTIYF. This rearrangement joins TRBV5-6 to TRBJ1-3; no clear D gene. Germline V gene lookup returns CDR1 SGHDT and CDR2 YYEEEE. The germline V and J ends were trimmed by 4 bases and 0 bases, with 11 bases remaining between them. The CDR3 runs to 15 residues.

About this clone itself: An end of the junction differs from the germline gene, which may be a read error. The gene calls are TRBV5-1 and TRBJ2-6, with D possibly TRBD1 on 5 matching bases. Germline V gene sequence: CDR1 SGHRS, CDR2 YFSETQ. This CDR3 comprises 16 residues. The CDR3: CASSLDIFSGANVLTF. For the CDR3, the DNA is TGCGCCAGCAGTTTGGACATATTCTCTGGGGCCAACGTCCTGACTTTC.

Here the CDR3 reads CASTPGTQTNEKLFF. The CDR3 coding sequence is TGTGCCAGCACCCCGGGCACCCAGACTAATGAAAAACTGTTTTTT. V is TRBV9 and J is TRBJ1-4; D is unclear. CDR3 length: 15 amino acids. The germline V gene has CDR1 SGDLS and CDR2 YYNGEE. The ends were cut back, 6 bases at V and 2 bases at J, with 14 bases in the middle.

This clone occurred once. V is TRBV10-3 and J is TRBJ2-7; 7 positions match TRBD2. The CDR3 is 15 residues long. From germline, CDR1 is ENHRY and CDR2 SYGVKD. Trimming cost V 3 bases and J 7 bases; bases outside gene matches: 12. The CDR3 coding sequence is TGTGCCATCAGTGATAAGGGGATAGCGGGCTTTGAGCAGTACTTC. Translating gives CAISDKGIAGFEQYF.

V usage is TRBV6-6 and J usage is TRBJ2-6; TRBD2 might be the D (5 bases). Germline-derived CDR1 and CDR2 are MNHNY and SVGAGI (reference sequence). V gave up 0 bases and J gave up 2 bases, with 8 bases separating them. CDR3 size: 16 residues. The CDR3 region is CASSYSRGPGANVLTF. In DNA form, the CDR3 reads TGTGCCAGCAGTTACTCGAGAGGGCCTGGGGCCAACGTCCTGACTTTC.

CDR3 coding DNA: TGTGCCAGCAGCTTAAGTCCGGCAATCCCCTACGAGCAGTACTTC. It codes for CASSLSPAIPYEQYF. The rearrangement uses TRBV7-7 and TRBJ2-7; D uncertain. The germline CDR1 and CDR2 sequences are SSHAT and FNYEAQ (reference sequence). The CDR3 covers 15 residues. V was cut by 2 bases and J by 2 bases, with 13 bases left in between.

The genes are TRBV14 and TRBJ2-1; 7 positions agree with TRBD2. In germline, CDR1 is SGHDN, CDR2 FVKESK. The CDR3 is 20 amino acids. J was trimmed by 3 bases and V by 0 bases; bases with no gene match: 17. The CDR3 reads CASSQDLGGSLFGLYNEQFF. CDR3 bases: TGTGCCAGCAGCCAAGATTTAGGCGGGAGTCTCTTCGGACTCTACAATGAGCAGTTCTTC.

The V gene is TRBV6-1, the J gene TRBJ2-7; D is perhaps TRBD1 (6 bases). In germline, CDR1 is MNHNS, CDR2 SASEGT. The V end was cut by 3 bases, the J end by 7 bases, with 13 bases between. This CDR3 is built from 13 residues. The CDR3 loop reads CASSDTTGWEQYF. DNA of the CDR3: TGTGCCAGCAGTGACACAACAGGGTGGGAGCAGTACTTC.